The clone carrying this T cell receptor beta chain was recorded at least ten times. Its target is unknown. The sample is drawn from a study of T cells in Graves' hyperthyroidism and ophthalmopathy. RNA transcripts gave rise to amplified TCR beta CDR3 regions. A set of HTBI primers served as the primers for a first-round RT-PCR of the TCR CDR3. TCRdb redid the calling of the multiplex PCR reads with MiXCR, one entry per CDR3 protein. This table holds hundreds of thousands of distinct CDR3 sequences, roughly 15% found once. Study-level points and caveats: Among thyroid clonotypes expanded above 0.001, most also appeared in blood.

Together with thyroid ultrasound, orbital computed tomography, serum thyroxine and TRAb, clinical symptoms were used for diagnoses. This CDR3 region has 13 residues. Per the germline V gene, CDR1 is SNHLY and CDR2 is FYNNEI. V was shortened by 4 bases and J by 3 bases, with 10 bases between the two germline ends. The sequenced sample consisted of blood. The V gene is TRBV2, the J gene TRBJ2-7; D might be TRBD1 (5 bases). This TCR was recovered from a woman in her 30s with Graves' hyperthyroidism. DNA for the CDR3: TGTGCCAGCAGTGTCAGGGATGTCTACGAGCAGTACTTC. Translated, it gives CASSVRDVYEQYF.